This entry lists 15 T cell receptor beta chains sequenced from one sample in a study of early stage breast cancer tumors (TCRdb year 2017). Library preparation used the immunoSEQ multiplex PCR assay. This is the immuneACCESS table as TCRdb keeps it, with only in-frame sequences that have V and J called. A part of the clones is gone; compared with another copy, unresolved V genes explain less than half, and the rest is unexplained. This sample is represented by tens of thousands of clones; about four fifths of them were singletons. The ten top clones hold about a tenth of the sample. The specimen sequenced was blood. These receptors were collected from a person aged 50-59 years with breast cancer.

The chain couples TRBV5-1 to TRBJ2-1, with 10 positions matching TRBD2. The CDR3 is 15 residues long. Trimming at V came to 5 bases and at J to 4 bases, leaving 6 bases not matched to a gene. Germline V gives CDR1 SGHRS, CDR2 YFSETQ. The CDR3 region is CASSTSGRDYNEQFF. CDR3 DNA: TGCGCCAGCAGTACCAGCGGGAGGGATTACAATGAGCAGTTCTTC.

The chain joins TRBV5-1 to TRBJ1-5; the D gene is possibly TRBD1 (5 bases). CDR1 is SGHRS and CDR2 is YFSETQ in the germline V gene. CDR3 size: 16 residues. Trimming removed 7 bases from V and 4 bases from J, with 21 bases in between. The CDR3 region is CASEVTYRCFNQPQHF. The CDR3 nucleotides read TGCGCCAGCGAGGTAACTTACAGGTGTTTTAATCAGCCCCAGCATTTT. The full variable domain, completed using reference TRBV5-1 and TRBJ1-5, is KAGVTQTPRYLIKTRGQQVTLSCSPISGHRSVSWYQQTPGQGLQFLFEYFSETQRNKGNFPGRFSGRQFSNSRSEMNVSTLELGDSALYLCASEVTYRCFNQPQHFGDGTRLSIL.

The chain uses TRBV5-8 and TRBJ2-7, with D hard to call. This CDR3 spans 14 amino acids. The germline V and J ends were trimmed by 3 bases and 0 bases, with 10 bases remaining between them. Looked up from germline, CDR1 is SGHTS and CDR2 is YDEGEE. This CDR3 is CASSSPGPSYEQYF. Written as DNA, the CDR3 is TGTGCCAGCAGCTCTCCGGGCCCCTCCTACGAGCAGTACTTC. The complete variable domain, with remaining parts taken from reference TRBV5-8 and TRBJ2-7, reads EAGVTQSPTHLIKTRGQQATLRCSPISGHTSVYWYQQALGLGLQFLLWYDEGEERNRGNFPPRFSGRQFPNYSSELNVNALELEDSALYLCASSSPGPSYEQYFGPGTRLTVT.

The chain carries TRBV5-6 and TRBJ2-2, with a weak D call TRBD1 (5 bases). The CDR3 totals 16 residues. Germline V gene sequence: CDR1 SGHDT, CDR2 YYEEEE. V was shortened by 0 bases and J by 4 bases, with 13 bases between the two germline ends. The CDR3 sequence is CASSLGQGRFTGELFF. The DNA of the CDR3 is TGTGCCAGCAGCTTGGGGCAGGGTCGATTCACCGGGGAGCTGTTTTTT.

Details on this clone: The CDR3 ends on some other residue instead of the conserved phenylalanine or tryptophan, so this is likely a read error. The chain is built from TRBV4-3 and TRBJ1-4; 11 nucleotides align to TRBD1. With V trimmed by 4 bases and J by 3 bases, 7 bases remained unmatched. The CDR3 covers 17 residues. Germline-derived CDR1 and CDR2 are LGHNA and YSLEER. As DNA, the CDR3 is TGCGCCAGCAGCCGGTGGACAGGGGGCGCGGCTAATGAAAAACTGTTTTGT. It specifies CASSRWTGGAANEKLFC.

This clone was observed a single time. The V gene is TRBV28, the J gene TRBJ1-2; a weak D match, TRBD1 (5 bases). The V and J ends lost 6 bases and 1 base respectively, with 6 bases between them. Per the germline V gene, CDR1 is MDHEN and CDR2 is SYDVKM. CDR3 length equals 12 residues. CDR3 in amino acids: CASRTDNYGYTF. CDR3 in DNA: TGTGCCAGCAGGACAGATAACTATGGCTACACCTTC.

The chain couples TRBV19 to TRBJ2-7; the match to TRBD2 covers 7 bases. The trim removed 8 bases at V and 0 bases at J, leaving 7 bases unmatched. Looked up from germline, CDR1 is LNHDA and CDR2 is SQIVND (reference sequence). This CDR3 spans 14 amino acids. The CDR3 is CASAWGLSSYEQYF. CDR3 nucleotides: TGTGCCAGTGCGTGGGGACTAAGCTCCTACGAGCAGTACTTC. The whole variable domain, remainder taken from reference TRBV19 and TRBJ2-7, is DGGITQSPKYLFRKEGQNVTLSCEQNLNHDAMYWYRQDPGQGLRLIYYSQIVNDFQKGDIAEGYSVSREKKESFPLTVTSAQKNPTAFYLCASAWGLSSYEQYFGPGTRLTVT.

This clone was counted once. V gene TRBV6-1 combines with J gene TRBJ2-2; a possible D gene is TRBD2 (5 bases). Between the trimmed V and J ends, which lost 5 bases and 6 bases, there was a span of 10 bases. CDR3 length: 13 residues. CDR1 and CDR2 (germline): MNHNS, SASEGT. CDR3 nucleotide sequence: TGTGCCAGCAGTCATACGGGGTCCGGGGAGCTGTTTTTT. It specifies CASSHTGSGELFF.

V gene TRBV10-1 combines with J gene TRBJ2-2; D is unclear. Trimming took off 6 bases at V and 6 bases at J, with 14 bases between the two ends. The CDR3 loop spans 14 amino acids. Per germline, CDR1 WNHNN and CDR2 SYGVQD (reference sequence). The CDR3 sequence is CASSAIGRSGELFF. The CDR3, as DNA: TGCGCCAGCAGCGCAATCGGACGGTCCGGGGAGCTGTTTTTT.

The sample holds a few counts of this clone. The J gene is TRBJ1-1, the V gene TRBV2, with unresolved D. Per germline, CDR1 SNHLY and CDR2 FYNNEI. The CDR3 consists of 12 residues. The V gene lost 8 bases and the J gene lost 6 bases, with 13 bases spanning the gap. The CDR3 DNA sequence: TGTGCCAGCTCCCCCGAGGGCCCTGAAGCTTTCTTT. This encodes CASSPEGPEAFF.

The count of this clone is one. The CDR3 here is CAGTRWAGGKNIQYF. In DNA form, the CDR3 reads TGTGCCGGCACCCGGTGGGCAGGGGGTAAAAACATTCAGTACTTC. The J gene is TRBJ2-4, the V gene TRBV7-9; 7 nucleotides line up with TRBD1. Trimming cost V 11 bases and J 4 bases; bases outside gene matches: 14. The germline V gene has CDR1 SEHNR and CDR2 FQNEAQ (reference sequence). The CDR3 runs 15 residues. Filled out from reference TRBV7-9 and TRBJ2-4, the complete variable domain reads DTGVSQNPRHKITKRGQNVTFRCDPISEHNRLYWYRQTLGQGPEFLTYFQNEAQLEKSRLLSDRFSAERPKGSFSTLEIQRTEQGDSAMYLCAGTRWAGGKNIQYFGAGTRLSVL.

V and J are TRBV4-1 and TRBJ2-5; D is unclear. Germline V CDR1 and CDR2: MGHRA, YSYEKL. There are 13 residues in the CDR3. Trimming took 4 bases from V and 5 from J, leaving 11 bases between them. This CDR3 is CASSRGGRETQYF. The CDR3 DNA follows: TGCGCCAGCAGCCGAGGCGGCCGGGAGACCCAGTACTTC.

CDR3 DNA: TGCGCCAGCAGCCAAAGGGGACTAGCGGGGGGGGCTCCTTACGAGCAGTACTTC. Protein sequence: CASSQRGLAGGAPYEQYF. This chain links TRBV4-1 with TRBJ2-7; TRBD2 matches at 16 bases. The CDR3 runs to 18 residues. The junction had 8 bases not matched to a gene; V was cut back by 2 bases and J by 4 bases. Germline V lookup: CDR1 MGHRA, CDR2 YSYEKL.

CDR3 sequence (DNA): TGTGCCAGCAGCTTGGAGGCCAGCTCCTACGAGCAGTACTTC. Its translation: CASSLEASSYEQYF. J is TRBJ2-7 and V is TRBV5-4; no firm D call. The CDR3 runs 14 residues. The V gene lost 0 bases and the J gene lost 0 bases, with 7 bases spanning the gap. Germline lookup yields CDR1 SGHNT and CDR2 YYREEE (reference sequence).

The count of this clone is one. The chain has TRBV27 and TRBJ2-2, with 10 bases identical to TRBD1. This CDR3 has 15 amino acids. Germline assignment: CDR1 MNHEY and CDR2 SMNVEV (reference sequence). V was clipped by 4 bases and J by 7 bases; unmatched bases: 6. The CDR3 DNA sequence: TGTGCCAGCAGTTCTCGGGGACAGGGGAGCGGGGAGCTGTTTTTT. Translating gives CASSSRGQGSGELFF.